This TCR beta chain was retrieved from a study of T cells in Graves' hyperthyroidism and ophthalmopathy. Study-level points and caveats: Most thyroid clonotypes expanded above 0.001 appeared in blood too.

The CDR3 is made up of 10 amino acids. V was pared by 2 bases and J by 7 bases, with 1 base between. The germline gives CDR1 SNHLY, CDR2 FYNNEI. This clonotype was seen ten or more times. Its antigen is not known. TCR beta CDR3 regions were amplified from RNA. Initially, a first-round RT-PCR of the TCR CDR3 employed the HTBI primer set. TCRdb called the multiplex PCR reads again in MiXCR, with one record for every CDR3 protein. This table holds more than 600,000 distinct CDR3 sequences, roughly 15% found once. The chain employs TRBV2 and TRBJ2-3, with no clear D. Sequencing input: blood. This receptor was obtained from a man younger than 35 with Graves' hyperthyroidism. The CDR3 nucleotides are TGTGCCAGCAGTGAACATACGCAGTATTTT. Its protein product is CASSEHTQYF.